Sequencing of this T cell receptor beta chain was carried out in a study of T cells in Graves' hyperthyroidism and ophthalmopathy. Recently diagnosed hyperthyroidism of less than 2 months' duration affected patients aged 18 to 65. Germline CDR1 is SNHLY and CDR2 is FYNNEI. Trimming pared 1 base from V and 2 bases from J, leaving 9 bases between. The CDR3 runs 14 residues. This clonotype was seen at least ten times. Amplified TCR beta CDR3 regions came from RNA transcripts. The TCR CDR3 was amplified in a first-round RT-PCR using the HTBI primer set. Using its own MiXCR run on the multiplex PCR reads, TCRdb lists one record per CDR3 protein. The data hold a few hundred thousand distinct CDR3 sequences, with around 45% observed a single time.

The chain uses TRBV2 and TRBJ2-7; perhaps D is TRBD1 or TRBD2 (5 bases each). The sequence was obtained from a woman aged 18-35 years with Graves' hyperthyroidism. Input material: peripheral blood or thyroid tissue (not recorded which). The CDR3 protein is CASSEGDRTYEQYF. CDR3 bases: TGTGCCAGCAGTGAAGGGGACCGAACCTACGAGCAGTACTTC.